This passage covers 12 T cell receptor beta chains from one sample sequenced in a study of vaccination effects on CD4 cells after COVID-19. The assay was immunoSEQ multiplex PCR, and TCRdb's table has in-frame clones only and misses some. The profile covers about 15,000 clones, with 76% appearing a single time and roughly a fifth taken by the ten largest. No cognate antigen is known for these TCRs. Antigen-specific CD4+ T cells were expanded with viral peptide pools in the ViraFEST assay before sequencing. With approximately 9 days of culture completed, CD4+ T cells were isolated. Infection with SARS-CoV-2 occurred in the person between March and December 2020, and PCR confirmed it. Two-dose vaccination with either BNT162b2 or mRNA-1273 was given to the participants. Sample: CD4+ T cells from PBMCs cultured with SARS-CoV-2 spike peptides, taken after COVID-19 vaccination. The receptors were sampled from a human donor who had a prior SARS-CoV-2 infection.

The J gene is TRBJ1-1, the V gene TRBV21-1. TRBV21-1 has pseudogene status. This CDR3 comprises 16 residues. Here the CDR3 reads CASSIPLGEKNTEAFF. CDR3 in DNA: TGTGCCAGCAGCATTCCCTTGGGGGAGAAGAACACTGAAGCTTTCTTT.

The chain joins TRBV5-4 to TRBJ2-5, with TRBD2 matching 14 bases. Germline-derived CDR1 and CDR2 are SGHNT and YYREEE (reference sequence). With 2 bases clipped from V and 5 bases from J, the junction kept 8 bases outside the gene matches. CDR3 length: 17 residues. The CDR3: CASSFPQTSGGAETQYF. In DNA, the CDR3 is TGTGCCAGCAGCTTCCCCCAGACTAGCGGGGGGGCGGAGACCCAGTACTTC.

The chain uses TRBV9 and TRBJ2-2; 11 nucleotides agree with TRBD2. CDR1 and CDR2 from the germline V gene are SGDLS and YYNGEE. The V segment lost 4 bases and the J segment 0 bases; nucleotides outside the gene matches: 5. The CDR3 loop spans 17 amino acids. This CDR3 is CASSPYSGRANTGELFF. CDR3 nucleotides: TGTGCCAGCAGCCCATATAGCGGGAGGGCGAACACCGGGGAGCTGTTTTTT.

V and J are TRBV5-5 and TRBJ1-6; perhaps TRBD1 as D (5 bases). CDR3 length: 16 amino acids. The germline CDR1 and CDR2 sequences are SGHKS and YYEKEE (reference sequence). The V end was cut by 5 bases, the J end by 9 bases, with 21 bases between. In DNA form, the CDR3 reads TGTGCCAGCAGTTGGTTGGGGGTCGGTGGAGGTTCACCCCTCCACTTT. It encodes CASSWLGVGGGSPLHF.

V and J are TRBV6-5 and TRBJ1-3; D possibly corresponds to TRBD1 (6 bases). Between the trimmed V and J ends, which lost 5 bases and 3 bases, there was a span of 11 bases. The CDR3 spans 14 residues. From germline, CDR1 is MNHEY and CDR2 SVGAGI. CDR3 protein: CASSLTGFGNTIYF. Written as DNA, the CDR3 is TGTGCCAGCAGTCTGACAGGATTTGGAAACACCATATATTTT.

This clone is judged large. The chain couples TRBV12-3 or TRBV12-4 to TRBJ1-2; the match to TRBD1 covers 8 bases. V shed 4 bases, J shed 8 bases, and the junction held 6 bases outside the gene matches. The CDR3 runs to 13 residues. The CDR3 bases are TGTGCCAGCAGTTCTGCCAGGGGGCTCGGCTACACCTTC. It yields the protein CASSSARGLGYTF.

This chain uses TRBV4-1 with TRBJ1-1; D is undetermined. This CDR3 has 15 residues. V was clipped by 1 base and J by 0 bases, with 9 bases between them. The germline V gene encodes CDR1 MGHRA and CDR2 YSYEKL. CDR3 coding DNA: TGCGCCAGCAGCCAAGCCCCGGGAATGAACACTGAAGCTTTCTTT. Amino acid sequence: CASSQAPGMNTEAFF.

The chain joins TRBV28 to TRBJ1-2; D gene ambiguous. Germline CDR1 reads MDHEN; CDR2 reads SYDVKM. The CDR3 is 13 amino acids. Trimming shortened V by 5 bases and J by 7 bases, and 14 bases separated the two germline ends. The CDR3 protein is CASSPVWGPGYTF. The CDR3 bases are TGTGCCAGCAGTCCTGTCTGGGGTCCTGGCTACACCTTC.

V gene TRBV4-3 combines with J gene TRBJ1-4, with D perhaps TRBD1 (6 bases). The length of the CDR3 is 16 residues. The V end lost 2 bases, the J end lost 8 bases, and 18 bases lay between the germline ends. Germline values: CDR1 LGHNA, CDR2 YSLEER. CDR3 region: CASSQRPGTLGEKLFF. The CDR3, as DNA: TGCGCCAGCAGCCAACGACCCGGGACATTAGGGGAAAAACTGTTTTTT.

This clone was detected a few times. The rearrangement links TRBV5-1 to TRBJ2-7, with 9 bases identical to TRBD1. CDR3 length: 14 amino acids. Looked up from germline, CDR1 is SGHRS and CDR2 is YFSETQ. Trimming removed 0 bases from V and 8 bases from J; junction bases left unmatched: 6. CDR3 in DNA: TGCGCCAGCAGCTTGGACGGGACAGGGTCGAAGCAGTACTTC. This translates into CASSLDGTGSKQYF.

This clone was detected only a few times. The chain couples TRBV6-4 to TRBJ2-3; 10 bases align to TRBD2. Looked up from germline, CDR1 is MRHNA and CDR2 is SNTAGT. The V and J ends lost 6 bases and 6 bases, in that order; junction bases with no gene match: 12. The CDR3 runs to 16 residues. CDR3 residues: CASSPEVAGGLDTQYF. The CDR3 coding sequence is TGTGCCAGCAGCCCTGAGGTAGCGGGAGGTCTTGATACGCAGTATTTT.

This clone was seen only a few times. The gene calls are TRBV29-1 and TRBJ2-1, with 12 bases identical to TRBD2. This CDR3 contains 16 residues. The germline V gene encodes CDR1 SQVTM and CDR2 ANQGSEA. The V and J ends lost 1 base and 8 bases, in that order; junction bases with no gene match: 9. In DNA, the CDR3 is TGCAGCGTTGAAGTCCGACTAGCGGGAGCCGTCGATGAGCAGTTCTTC. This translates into CSVEVRLAGAVDEQFF.